One sample yielded the 20 T cell receptor beta chains listed below, sequenced in a study of control samples from healthy donors and cancer patients. The protocol was immunoSEQ multiplex PCR, while the TCRdb copy is restricted to in-frame clones and leaves out a portion. The table shows 150,000 or so clones, with roughly 93% occurring only once. The material sequenced was blood. These receptors were obtained from a man aged 18 to 29 in good health.

The chain uses TRBV10-3 and TRBJ2-7; 8 nucleotides line up with TRBD1. Germline assignment: CDR1 ENHRY and CDR2 SYGVKD. Germline trimming cut 2 bases from V and 3 bases from J; bases unmatched to any gene: 12. This CDR3 spans 17 amino acids. The CDR3 bases are TGTGCCATCAGTGAGCCCCTACAGGGGGAAGGGGGCTACGAGCAGTACTTC. Its translation is CAISEPLQGEGGYEQYF.

V usage is TRBV6-4 and J usage is TRBJ2-6; TRBD1 or TRBD2 may be the D gene (5 bases each). V was cut by 1 base and J by 1 base, with 8 bases left in between. In germline, CDR1 is MRHNA, CDR2 SNTAGT. The CDR3 totals 16 residues. In nucleotides, the CDR3 is TGTGCCAGCAGTGACTTGGGGGATTCTGGGGCCAACGTCCTGACTTTC. Residues: CASSDLGDSGANVLTF.

The chain is built from TRBV2 and TRBJ2-6, with 11 bases lining up with TRBD2. Per germline, CDR1 SNHLY and CDR2 FYNNEI. V lost 3 bases to trimming and J lost 0 bases; unmatched junction nucleotides: 4. CDR3 length: 18 residues. Here the CDR3 reads CASSDFSGGASGANVLTF. The CDR3 coding sequence is TGTGCCAGCAGTGATTTTAGCGGGGGGGCCTCTGGGGCCAACGTCCTGACTTTC.

The sample holds one count of this clone. The genes are TRBV5-6 and TRBJ1-5; D remains unclear. V gave up 4 bases and J gave up 4 bases, with 18 bases separating them. Germline V gives CDR1 SGHDT, CDR2 YYEEEE. The CDR3 loop spans 16 amino acids. Here the CDR3 reads CASSKREQSINQPQHF. The CDR3 DNA is TGTGCCAGCAGCAAGCGGGAACAGTCCATTAATCAGCCCCAGCATTTT.

The chain uses TRBV3-1 (or the pseudogene TRBV3-2) and TRBJ1-2; D is possibly TRBD1 (6 bases). Germline V lookup: CDR1 LGHDT, CDR2 YNNKEL (reference sequence). Trimming pared 3 bases from V and 6 bases from J, leaving 11 bases between. CDR3 size: 13 residues. The CDR3 reads CASSQTQGNGYTF. CDR3 DNA: TGTGCCAGCAGCCAGACGCAGGGGAATGGCTACACCTTC.

The chain joins TRBV11-3 to TRBJ1-1; D gene ambiguous. The CDR3 has 13 amino acids. Germline values: CDR1 SGHNT, CDR2 YENEEA. V gave up 2 bases and J gave up 1 base, with 5 bases separating them. CDR3 bases: TGTGCCAGCAGCTTACGAGAGAACACTGAAGCTTTCTTT. It translates to CASSLRENTEAFF.

The chain has TRBV2 and TRBJ1-3; D gene unclear. The ends were cut back, 3 bases at V and 8 bases at J, with 14 bases in the middle. The germline V gene has CDR1 SNHLY and CDR2 FYNNEI. The CDR3 spans 14 residues. CDR3 region: CASSEGSDWDTIYF. CDR3 in DNA: TGTGCCAGCAGTGAGGGCAGCGATTGGGACACCATATATTTT.

The genes are TRBV18 and TRBJ2-3; no firm D call. Germline V gene data show CDR1 as KGHSH and CDR2 as LQKENI. The CDR3 has 14 residues. Trimming pared 3 bases from V and 6 bases from J, leaving 13 bases between. The CDR3, as DNA: TGTGCCAGCTCACCCCAGGACGGGCGGGATACGCAGTATTTT. Translated: CASSPQDGRDTQYF.

The gene calls are TRBV11-2 and TRBJ2-7, with D possibly TRBD1 on 5 matching bases. Germline CDR1 SGHAT, CDR2 FQNNGV. V was pared by 4 bases and J by 6 bases, with 13 bases between. This CDR3 has 13 residues. The CDR3 is CASSWAGPGEQYF. CDR3 nucleotide sequence: TGTGCCAGCAGCTGGGCAGGGCCGGGCGAGCAGTACTTC.

The V and J genes are TRBV2 and TRBJ2-3; D may match TRBD1 or TRBD2 (5 bases each). This CDR3 contains 13 residues. Between the trimmed V and J ends, which lost 10 bases and 1 base, there was a span of 12 bases. CDR1 and CDR2 (germline): SNHLY, FYNNEI. The CDR3 region has the DNA TGTGCCACCCGACGGGACCGCACAGATACGCAGTATTTT. Translated, it gives CATRRDRTDTQYF.

The rearrangement joins TRBV27 to TRBJ2-1; TRBD2 is a possible D gene (6 bases). CDR1 is MNHEY, CDR2 SMNVEV, per germline (reference sequence). The CDR3 loop spans 14 amino acids. Trimming took off 3 bases at V and 7 bases at J, with 13 bases between the two ends. The CDR3 DNA is TGTGCCAGCAGTTTTATCGGGAGCGGGAATGAGCAGTTCTTC. This translates into CASSFIGSGNEQFF.

This chain connects TRBV28 to TRBJ2-6; unclear D gene. Trimming left V 2 bases short and J 0 bases short, with 5 bases between. This CDR3 region has 15 residues. CDR1 is MDHEN and CDR2 is SYDVKM in the germline V gene. The CDR3 loop reads CASSLIVSGANVLTF. CDR3 nucleotides: TGTGCCAGCAGTTTAATAGTCTCTGGGGCCAACGTCCTGACTTTC.

CDR3 protein: CASSSQEDSPLHF. CDR3 nucleotide sequence: TGTGCCAGCAGCTCTCAGGAGGATTCACCCCTCCACTTT. The chain couples TRBV11-1 to TRBJ1-6; no clear D gene. The V end lost 4 bases, the J end lost 8 bases, and 9 bases lay between the germline ends. The germline V gene has CDR1 SGHAT and CDR2 FQDESV (reference sequence). The CDR3 is 13 residues long. The entire variable domain, with the rest obtained from reference TRBV11-1 and TRBJ1-6, is as follows: EAEVAQSPRYKITEKSQAVAFWCDPISGHATLYWYRQILGQGPELLVQFQDESVVDDSQLPKDRFSAERLKGVDSTLKIQPAELGDSAMYLCASSSQEDSPLHFGNGTRLTVT.

The J gene is TRBJ1-2, the V gene TRBV28; weak D call: TRBD1 (6 bases). Germline V CDR1 and CDR2: MDHEN, SYDVKM. V was trimmed by 5 bases and J by 4 bases, leaving 17 bases between them. The CDR3 extends over 15 amino acids. The CDR3 reads CASSAGLGGGYGYTF. The DNA for the CDR3 is TGTGCCAGCAGTGCAGGGTTAGGGGGGGGCTATGGCTACACCTTC.

V usage is TRBV15 and J usage is TRBJ2-7, with a possible D match to TRBD1 (7 bases). The ends were cut back, 0 bases at V and 2 bases at J, with 11 bases in the middle. This CDR3 spans 15 amino acids. CDR1 and CDR2 (germline): LNHNV, YYDKDF (reference sequence). The CDR3 bases are TGTGCCACCAGCAGAGAAGGAGGGGGCCCCTACGAGCAGTACTTC. Protein sequence: CATSREGGGPYEQYF.

The rearrangement joins TRBV6-5 to TRBJ1-2; D not resolved. Germline V gene sequence: CDR1 MNHEY, CDR2 SVGAGI. The germline V and J ends were trimmed by 0 bases and 0 bases, with 11 bases remaining between them. CDR3 length: 16 residues. CDR3 in amino acids: CASSYSTESPNYGYTF. The CDR3 coding sequence is TGTGCCAGCAGTTACTCTACCGAAAGCCCTAACTATGGCTACACCTTC.

The genes are TRBV2 and TRBJ1-6; no clear D gene. V was cut by 7 bases and J by 9 bases, with 7 bases left in between. Germline V CDR1 and CDR2: SNHLY, FYNNEI. The CDR3 has 11 residues. CDR3 region: CASTAVSPLHF. CDR3 nucleotide sequence: TGTGCCAGCACGGCTGTTTCACCCCTCCACTTT.

This chain connects TRBV19 to TRBJ2-7, with a tentative D call TRBD2 (5 bases). V was trimmed by 8 bases and J by 5 bases, leaving 10 bases between them. The CDR3 totals 11 residues. In germline, CDR1 is LNHDA, CDR2 SQIVND (reference sequence). CDR3 sequence reads: CASVLGNEQYF. The CDR3 bases are TGTGCCAGTGTTCTCGGGAACGAGCAGTACTTC.

The chain recombines TRBV27 with TRBJ2-2; D call uncertain. Trimming shortened V by 5 bases and J by 0 bases, and 7 bases separated the two germline ends. Germline CDR1 and CDR2: MNHEY and SMNVEV (reference sequence). This CDR3 spans 14 amino acids. CDR3 protein: CASSPPSNTGELFF. The CDR3 bases are TGTGCCAGCAGTCCACCTTCGAACACCGGGGAGCTGTTTTTT.

This chain links TRBV19 with TRBJ2-5; tentatively, D is TRBD2 (5 bases). The V gene lost 4 bases and the J gene lost 5 bases, with 11 bases spanning the gap. Germline V gives CDR1 LNHDA, CDR2 SQIVND (reference sequence). This CDR3 has 13 residues. Written as DNA, the CDR3 is TGTGCCAGTAGTACCAACTGGGAGGAGACCCAGTACTTC. Encoded protein: CASSTNWEETQYF.